This TCR beta chain comes out of a study of T-cell memory formation after mild COVID-19. Study-level information: In these data, TCR clusters were largely donor specific. Findings and limits, study-wide: Later expanders leaned CD4+, whereas clones that contracted between day 15 and 85 were balanced CD4/CD8.

TCRdb ran MiXCR on the 5' RACE reads and lists one entry per CDR3 protein. The sample includes hundreds of thousands of distinct CDR3 sequences, around 15% of them seen just once. This clonotype was found a few times. Its matching antigen is unknown. The CDR3 loop spans 13 amino acids. V was trimmed by 11 bases and J by 6 bases, leaving 17 bases between them. The germline CDR1 and CDR2 sequences are MNHEY and SVGAGI. This chain uses TRBV6-5 with TRBJ2-1; D might be TRBD1 or TRBD2, each matching 7 bases. The sequencing sample was made of PBMCs or a T cell subset sorted from them (not recorded which). The sequence was obtained from a man younger than 35 who had mild COVID-19 (a few samples of this study predate the infection). Cell type and time point are not known. In DNA form, the CDR3 reads TGTGCCGCCCGACAGGGAGGGCGCAATGAGCAGTTCTTC. Its translation: CAARQGGRNEQFF.